The 20 T cell receptor beta chains presented below share a single source sample, sequenced in a study of T cells in Graves' hyperthyroidism and ophthalmopathy. Researchers took RNA transcripts and amplified the TCR beta CDR3 regions from them. First-round RT-PCR with HTBI primers amplified the TCR CDR3 region. TCRdb re-derived calls from the multiplex PCR reads in MiXCR, one entry per CDR3 protein. The sample includes roughly 380,000 distinct CDR3 sequences, 12% to 15% of them seen just once. The sample taken for sequencing was blood. All receptors derive from a woman under 30 with Graves' hyperthyroidism.

This clonotype has more than one count but fewer than ten. The V call is TRBV6-1, the J call TRBJ2-1; TRBD2 might be the D (6 bases). Trimming left V 8 bases short and J 3 bases short, with 14 bases between. CDR1 is MNHNS and CDR2 is SASEGT in the germline V gene. The CDR3 has 14 amino acids. Here the CDR3 reads CASGPRGYYNEQFF. For the CDR3, the DNA is TGTGCCAGCGGCCCGCGGGGTTACTACAATGAGCAGTTCTTC.

The chain recombines TRBV28 with TRBJ1-2, with unresolved D. This CDR3 spans 14 amino acids. V lost 2 bases and J 7 bases, leaving 14 bases between the germline ends. From germline, CDR1 is MDHEN and CDR2 SYDVKM. This CDR3 is CASSLTRRESGYTF. CDR3 in DNA: TGTGCCAGCAGTTTAACCAGAAGGGAAAGTGGCTACACCTTC.

This clonotype was detected ten times or more. The chain carries TRBV12-3 or TRBV12-4 and TRBJ2-5; TRBD1 is a possible D gene (6 bases). The CDR3 has 13 amino acids. Trimming cost V 6 bases and J 1 base, with 9 bases left between them. CDR3 nucleotides: TGTGCCAGCAGACTGGACAGCCAAGAGACCCAGTACTTC. It specifies CASRLDSQETQYF.

This clonotype showed up many times. This chain joins TRBV11-2 and TRBJ2-1; a weak D match, TRBD1 (5 bases). Germline values: CDR1 SGHAT, CDR2 FQNNGV. V lost 1 base and J lost 9, with 13 bases in between. The CDR3 loop spans 14 amino acids. CDR3 amino acids: CASSLGRSRGEQFF. The CDR3 DNA is TGTGCCAGCAGCTTAGGTCGCAGTAGGGGTGAGCAGTTCTTC.

CDR3 nucleotide sequence: TGTGCCAGCAGCGGATACCATGAGAGGGAGACCCAGTACTTC. This gives the protein CASSGYHERETQYF. This chain joins TRBV9 and TRBJ2-5; D is undetermined. There are 14 residues in the CDR3. The germline V gene has CDR1 SGDLS and CDR2 YYNGEE. V was shortened by 3 bases and J by 5 bases, with 14 bases between the two germline ends. Full variable domain (remainder filled in from reference TRBV9 and TRBJ2-5): DSGVTQTPKHLITATGQRVTLRCSPRSGDLSVYWYQQSLDQGLQFLIQYYNGEERAKGNILERFSAQQFPDLHSELNLSSLELGDSALYFCASSGYHERETQYFGPGTRLLVL.

This clonotype was detected many times. J is TRBJ1-1 and V is TRBV5-1; the D is unclear. Germline values: CDR1 SGHRS, CDR2 YFSETQ. CDR3 length: 15 amino acids. The germline V and J ends were trimmed by 0 bases and 1 base, with 10 bases remaining between them. The CDR3 loop is CASSLDGRPNTEAFF. In nucleotides, the CDR3 is TGCGCCAGCAGCTTGGATGGGAGGCCGAACACTGAAGCTTTCTTT.

This clonotype was observed at least ten times. The gene calls are TRBV2 and TRBJ1-5, with D hard to call. Germline-derived CDR1 and CDR2 are SNHLY and FYNNEI. The CDR3 has 12 residues. V shed 2 bases and J shed 6 bases, with 5 bases lying between them. The DNA of the CDR3 is TGTGCCAGCAGTGAATCGGGTCAGCCCCAGCATTTT. This codes for CASSESGQPQHF.

This clonotype occurred a few times. The chain couples TRBV9 to TRBJ1-3; D unclear. The ends were cut back, 0 bases at V and 0 bases at J, with 13 bases in the middle. From germline, CDR1 is SGDLS and CDR2 YYNGEE. The CDR3 consists of 17 residues. The CDR3 reads CASSVESPRRSGNTIYF. CDR3 nucleotide sequence: TGTGCCAGCAGCGTAGAGAGCCCACGACGCTCTGGAAACACCATATATTTT. Complete variable domain (other parts from reference TRBV9 and TRBJ1-3): DSGVTQTPKHLITATGQRVTLRCSPRSGDLSVYWYQQSLDQGLQFLIQYYNGEERAKGNILERFSAQQFPDLHSELNLSSLELGDSALYFCASSVESPRRSGNTIYFGEGSWLTVV.

Many counts were recorded for this clonotype. This rearrangement joins TRBV2 to TRBJ1-4, with 8 nucleotides matching TRBD1. Per germline, CDR1 SNHLY and CDR2 FYNNEI. The CDR3 is 15 amino acids. V lost 4 bases, J lost 8 bases, and 9 bases stayed unmatched. CDR3 loop: CASSVPDREDEKLFF. DNA of the CDR3: TGTGCCAGCAGTGTCCCGGACAGGGAGGACGAAAAACTGTTTTTT.

V gene TRBV6-1 combines with J gene TRBJ2-7, with TRBD1 identical over 10 bases. The germline gives CDR1 MNHNS, CDR2 SASEGT. After removal of 7 bases from V and 2 bases from J, the junction contained 5 bases not matched to a gene. The CDR3 runs to 14 residues. Here the CDR3 DNA reads TGTGCCAGCACACGGGACAGGGGTGCCTACGAGCAGTACTTC. Protein sequence: CASTRDRGAYEQYF.

This clonotype was seen many times. J is TRBJ2-5 and V is TRBV3-1; D unresolved. The CDR3 spans 17 residues. V was pared by 1 base and J by 1 base, with 16 bases between. Germline CDR1 and CDR2: LGHDT and YNNKEL (reference sequence). This CDR3 reads CASSQVIARTIQETQYF. For the CDR3, the DNA is TGTGCCAGCAGCCAAGTGATTGCACGGACCATCCAAGAGACCCAGTACTTC.

Many counts were recorded for this clonotype. CDR3 region: CASSLGGDLRTQYF. The DNA of the CDR3 is TGTGCCAGCAGCTTAGGTGGCGACCTGCGAACCCAGTACTTC. The J gene is TRBJ2-5, the V gene TRBV7-2; D is unresolved. Germline V gives CDR1 SGHTA, CDR2 FQGNSA. CDR3 size: 14 residues. Trimming stripped 1 base from V and 8 bases from J, with 14 bases between.

This clonotype was picked up many times. The V call is TRBV11-2, the J call TRBJ2-7, with D perhaps TRBD2 (6 bases). The germline gives CDR1 SGHAT, CDR2 FQNNGV. The CDR3 has 15 residues. V was cut by 0 bases and J by 2 bases, with 11 bases left in between. Here the CDR3 reads CASSLDGTGTYEQYF. The CDR3 coding sequence is TGTGCCAGCAGCTTAGATGGGACTGGAACCTACGAGCAGTACTTC.

This clonotype was seen repeatedly, ten times or more. CDR3: CASSRSGTVNTEAFF. CDR3 nucleotide sequence: TGTGCCAGCAGCCGGTCCGGGACAGTCAACACTGAAGCTTTCTTT. This rearrangement joins TRBV3-1 to TRBJ1-1, with 7 bases fitting TRBD1. The junction had 7 bases not matched to a gene; V was cut back by 4 bases and J by 2 bases. Per germline, CDR1 LGHDT and CDR2 YNNKEL (reference sequence). The length of the CDR3 is 15 residues. The full variable domain, its missing parts supplied by reference TRBV3-1 and TRBJ1-1, is DTAVSQTPKYLVTQMGNDKSIKCEQNLGHDTMYWYKQDSKKFLKIMFSYNNKELIINETVPNRFSPKSPDKAHLNLHINSLELGDSAVYFCASSRSGTVNTEAFFGQGTRLTVV.

The chain is built from TRBV5-1 and TRBJ2-2; 9 bases fit TRBD2. Germline CDR1 SGHRS, CDR2 YFSETQ. The ends lost 4 bases at V and 0 bases at J; junction bases unmatched: 4. The CDR3 loop spans 16 amino acids. In DNA form, the CDR3 reads TGCGCCAGCAGCCCTCTAGCGGGGACGAACACCGGGGAGCTGTTTTTT. Protein product: CASSPLAGTNTGELFF.

The chain recombines TRBV19 with TRBJ2-7; the match to TRBD2 covers 7 bases. J was trimmed by 5 bases and V by 7 bases; bases with no gene match: 14. This CDR3 is 15 amino acids long. Germline V lookup: CDR1 LNHDA, CDR2 SQIVND (reference sequence). The CDR3 DNA reads as TGTGCCAGTAATATCCTCGTCGGGCGGGAGAACGAGCAGTACTTC. Translation gives CASNILVGRENEQYF.

There are many counts of this clonotype. V gene TRBV20-1 combines with J gene TRBJ2-7; maybe TRBD1 (6 bases). CDR3 length: 14 amino acids. Germline CDR1 reads DFQATT; CDR2 reads SNEGSKA (reference sequence). V was clipped by 5 bases and J by 6 bases, with 20 bases between them. The CDR3 coding sequence is TGCAGTGCTGGTGTTCTGGGGGCAAGCAGCGAGCAGTACTTC. It specifies CSAGVLGASSEQYF.

In its sample, this clonotype was seen many times. The chain couples TRBV12-3 or TRBV12-4 to TRBJ1-2; TRBD1 is a possible D gene (5 bases). CDR3 length: 14 residues. The V end was cut by 3 bases, the J end by 5 bases, with 13 bases between. The CDR3 DNA sequence: TGTGCCAGCAGTTTCGGGGGATGGGGGTATGGCTACACCTTC. This encodes CASSFGGWGYGYTF.

This clonotype appeared a few times. This chain joins TRBV29-1 and TRBJ2-3; 8 positions match TRBD2. Unmatched junction bases numbered 7, after V lost 7 bases and J lost 4 bases. Per the germline V gene, CDR1 is SQVTM and CDR2 is ANQGSEA. This CDR3 has 13 residues. CDR3 DNA sequence: TGCAGCGGAACCGGGACTAGTCCAGATACGCAGTATTTT. Protein product: CSGTGTSPDTQYF.

This clonotype occurred many times. The chain employs TRBV20-1 and TRBJ2-7; TRBD2 aligns across 7 bases. Germline V gives CDR1 DFQATT, CDR2 SNEGSKA (reference sequence). The CDR3 spans 14 residues. Trimming took 1 base from V and 3 from J; bases not matched to a gene: 6. CDR3 region: CSARATSALYEQYF. DNA for the CDR3: TGCAGTGCTAGAGCAACTAGCGCCCTCTACGAGCAGTACTTC.